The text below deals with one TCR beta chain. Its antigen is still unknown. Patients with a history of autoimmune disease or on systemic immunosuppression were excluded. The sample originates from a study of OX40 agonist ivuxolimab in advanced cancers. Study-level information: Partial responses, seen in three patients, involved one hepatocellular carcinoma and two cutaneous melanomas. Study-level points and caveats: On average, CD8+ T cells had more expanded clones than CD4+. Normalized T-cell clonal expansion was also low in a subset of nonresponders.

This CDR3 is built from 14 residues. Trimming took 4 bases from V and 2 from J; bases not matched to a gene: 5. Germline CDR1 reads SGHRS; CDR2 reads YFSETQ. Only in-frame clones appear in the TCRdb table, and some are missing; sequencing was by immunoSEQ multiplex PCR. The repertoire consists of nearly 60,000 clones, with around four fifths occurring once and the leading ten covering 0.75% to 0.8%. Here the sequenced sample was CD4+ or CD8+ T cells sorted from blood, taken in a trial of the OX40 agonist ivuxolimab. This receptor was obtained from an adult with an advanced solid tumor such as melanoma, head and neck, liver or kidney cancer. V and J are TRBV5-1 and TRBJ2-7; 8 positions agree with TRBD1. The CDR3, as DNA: TGCGCCAGCAGCCTGGGACAGGAGGCCTACGAGCAGTACTTC. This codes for CASSLGQEAYEQYF.